Shown below are 8 T cell receptor beta chains from a single sample sequenced in a study of blood T cell repertoires in COVID-19. Profiling relied on immunoSEQ multiplex PCR, and the TCRdb table lists in-frame clones only, not all of them. The table lists about 140,000 clones, 75% to 85% of them singletons, with 3.5% in the top ten. Material: peripheral blood. The source is a man between 65 and 85 years old who had recovered from COVID-19.

The V and J genes are TRBV7-2 and TRBJ2-7; D gene unclear. The germline V gene has CDR1 SGHTA and CDR2 FQGNSA. Trimming shortened V by 1 base and J by 6 bases, and 13 bases separated the two germline ends. The CDR3 has 14 amino acids. The CDR3 sequence: CASSLGTSGFEQYF. CDR3 sequence (DNA): TGTGCCAGCAGCTTAGGTACATCGGGTTTCGAGCAGTACTTC.

The rearrangement joins TRBV5-4 to TRBJ2-7; possibly TRBD2 for D (7 bases). The CDR3 runs 14 residues. Germline loops: CDR1 SGHNT, CDR2 YYREEE (reference sequence). V lost 4 bases to trimming and J lost 2 bases, with 13 bases between them. The CDR3 DNA is TGTGCCAGCAGCCTAGGGGGGGCGCCCTACGAGCAGTACTTC. Its protein product is CASSLGGAPYEQYF.

The CDR3, as DNA: TGTGCCAGCAGCCATCGCCGGACTAGCGGGATTACAGATACGCAGTATTTT. Protein: CASSHRRTSGITDTQYF. The chain is built from TRBV3-1 (or the pseudogene TRBV3-2) and TRBJ2-3; 12 bases align to TRBD2. Germline CDR1 reads LGHDT; CDR2 reads YNNKEL (reference sequence). The CDR3 runs 17 residues. Trimming removed 3 bases from V and 3 bases from J; junction bases left unmatched: 7.

This chain connects TRBV7-2 to TRBJ2-7; maybe TRBD2 (7 bases). The germline CDR1 and CDR2 sequences are SGHTA and FQGNSA. The CDR3 loop spans 18 amino acids. Trimming shortened V by 0 bases and J by 4 bases, and 22 bases separated the two germline ends. The CDR3 DNA follows: TGTGCCAGCAGCTTAGCTAGGGGGGGCTGGATGTTACTATACGAGCAGTACTTC. It specifies CASSLARGGWMLLYEQYF.

V gene TRBV5-8 combines with J gene TRBJ2-1; D is perhaps TRBD2 (5 bases). CDR1 SGHTS and CDR2 YDEGEE come from the germline V gene. CDR3 size: 13 residues. Trimming left V 2 bases short and J 6 bases short, with 9 bases between. Here the CDR3 DNA reads TGTGCCAGCAGCTTTAGAAGCGGCAATGAGCAGTTCTTC. It is translated as CASSFRSGNEQFF.

This chain links TRBV2 with TRBJ2-7; tentative D call: TRBD1 (5 bases). V lost 6 bases to trimming and J lost 4 bases, with 13 bases between them. CDR1 SNHLY and CDR2 FYNNEI come from the germline V gene. The CDR3 sequence is 13 residues long. The CDR3 loop reads CASSAGMMYEQYF. CDR3 DNA: TGTGCCAGCAGCGCAGGGATGATGTACGAGCAGTACTTC.

This clone was seen once. The chain links TRBV5-1 to TRBJ2-6; maybe TRBD2 (5 bases). The CDR3 is 14 residues long. Trimming took 7 bases from V and 0 from J, leaving 8 bases between them. Looked up from germline, CDR1 is SGHRS and CDR2 is YFSETQ. The CDR3: CASRTSSGANVLTF. The CDR3, as DNA: TGCGCCAGCCGAACTAGCTCTGGGGCCAACGTCCTGACTTTC.

The chain couples TRBV4-1 to TRBJ2-1, with D tentatively TRBD2 (5 bases). CDR1 and CDR2 from the germline V gene are MGHRA and YSYEKL. The CDR3 length is 12 residues. Between the trimmed V and J ends, which lost 2 bases and 10 bases, there was a span of 9 bases. CDR3 in DNA: TGCGCCAGCAGCCAAACTAGTCTAGAGCAGTTCTTC. Amino acids: CASSQTSLEQFF.